These 21 T cell receptor beta chains share one sample of origin, sequenced in a study of blood T cell repertoires in COVID-19. Profiling relied on immunoSEQ multiplex PCR, and the TCRdb table lists in-frame clones only, not all of them. This table has around 120,000 clones, over 75% appearing once. Sample: peripheral blood. These receptors originate from a man older than 75 with acute or convalescent COVID-19.

The chain recombines TRBV2 with TRBJ1-1, with D unclear. Germline CDR1 is SNHLY and CDR2 is FYNNEI. V was shortened by 4 bases and J by 1 base, with 7 bases between the two germline ends. This CDR3 region has 13 residues. This CDR3 reads CASSVAPNTEAFF. As DNA, the CDR3 is TGTGCCAGCAGTGTGGCACCGAACACTGAAGCTTTCTTT.

This clone has only a few counts. The DNA for the CDR3 is TGTGCCAGCAGCTCGACGACAGCTTACAATGAGCAGTTCTTC. Its translation: CASSSTTAYNEQFF. The chain recombines TRBV11-2 with TRBJ2-1; D might be TRBD1 (5 bases). This CDR3 is built from 14 residues. The germline CDR1 and CDR2 sequences are SGHAT and FQNNGV. The germline V and J ends were trimmed by 4 bases and 4 bases, with 11 bases remaining between them.

V usage is TRBV29-1 and J usage is TRBJ2-4; no definite D call. Trimming took 3 bases from V and 5 from J, leaving 8 bases between them. The germline V gene encodes CDR1 SQVTM and CDR2 ANQGSEA. The CDR3 loop spans 12 amino acids. CDR3 residues: CSVEAGENIQYF. CDR3 in DNA: TGCAGCGTTGAGGCAGGTGAAAACATTCAGTACTTC.

Regarding this clone: A read error may produce the germline difference seen at one junction end. The chain couples TRBV5-6 to TRBJ1-4; TRBD1 aligns across 10 bases. Per the germline V gene, CDR1 is SGHDT and CDR2 is YYEEEE. The CDR3 has 11 residues. CDR3 sequence: CASSGAGTGVF. CDR3 sequence (DNA): TGTGCCAGCAGCGGGGCCGGGACAGGGGTTTTT.

The chain carries TRBV28 and TRBJ2-5; 9 bases line up with TRBD2. Unmatched junction bases numbered 4, after V lost 6 bases and J lost 5 bases. The CDR3 has 13 residues. CDR1 and CDR2 (germline): MDHEN, SYDVKM. The CDR3 loop is CASRSGRIETQYF. CDR3 nucleotides: TGTGCCAGCAGGAGCGGGAGGATTGAGACCCAGTACTTC.

The chain employs TRBV11-1 and TRBJ1-2, with D uncertain. This CDR3 comprises 14 residues. V lost 3 bases, J lost 8 bases, and 16 bases lay in between. Germline V gene lookup returns CDR1 SGHAT and CDR2 FQDESV (reference sequence). The CDR3: CASSFSAQVGGYTF. CDR3 nucleotide sequence: TGTGCCAGCAGCTTTTCGGCCCAGGTTGGAGGCTACACCTTC.

Note on this clone: Other nucleotide sequences from this sample produce the same CDR3. V and J are TRBV9 and TRBJ1-5; the match to TRBD1 covers 7 bases. The germline V gene encodes CDR1 SGDLS and CDR2 YYNGEE. V lost 0 bases and J lost 2; bases outside the gene matches: 2. This CDR3 comprises 15 residues. The CDR3 loop reads CASSVGQGGNQPQHF. CDR3 sequence (DNA): TGTGCCAGCAGCGTAGGTCAGGGGGGCAATCAGCCCCAGCATTTT.

The gene calls are TRBV28 and TRBJ1-2, with 10 bases aligning to TRBD1. The CDR3 has 16 residues. V shed 6 bases, J shed 5 bases, and the junction held 12 bases outside the gene matches. From germline, CDR1 is MDHEN and CDR2 SYDVKM. CDR3 residues: CASRSQTGGFKYGYTF. In DNA form, the CDR3 reads TGTGCCAGCAGATCTCAGACAGGGGGCTTTAAGTATGGCTACACCTTC.

The rearrangement joins TRBV19 to TRBJ2-5, with D possibly matching TRBD1 (5 bases). Between the trimmed V and J ends, which lost 3 bases and 5 bases, there was a span of 16 bases. The CDR3 runs 15 residues. CDR1 LNHDA and CDR2 SQIVND come from the germline V gene (reference sequence). The CDR3 nucleotides read TGTGCCAGTAGTATTGACAGCTCCTTTCGCGAGACCCAGTACTTC. It codes for CASSIDSSFRETQYF.

The chain combines TRBV4-2 with TRBJ2-1; 15 nucleotides match TRBD2. CDR3 length equals 17 residues. V lost 4 bases, J lost 6 bases, and 7 bases stayed unmatched. Germline V gene sequence: CDR1 LGHNA, CDR2 YNFKEQ. Here the CDR3 reads CASSPRGTSGRSNEQFF. CDR3 DNA: TGTGCCAGCAGCCCCCGAGGGACTAGCGGGAGGTCCAATGAGCAGTTCTTC.

This chain links TRBV7-6 with TRBJ1-5; 7 nucleotides agree with TRBD1. CDR3 size: 13 residues. Per the germline V gene, CDR1 is SGHVS and CDR2 is FNYEAQ. J was trimmed by 5 bases and V by 3 bases; bases with no gene match: 1. The CDR3 is CASSFDRDQPQHF. In DNA, the CDR3 is TGTGCCAGCAGCTTTGACAGGGATCAGCCCCAGCATTTT.

The chain has TRBV29-1 and TRBJ1-4; no reliable D call. CDR3 length equals 14 residues. The ends were cut back, 2 bases at V and 0 bases at J, with 7 bases in the middle. In germline, CDR1 is SQVTM, CDR2 ANQGSEA. CDR3 amino acids: CSVEIPATNEKLFF. DNA for the CDR3: TGCAGCGTTGAAATCCCCGCAACTAATGAAAAACTGTTTTTT.

A few counts support this clone. The chain has TRBV3-1 (or the pseudogene TRBV3-2) and TRBJ2-2; D call uncertain. V was pared by 0 bases and J by 3 bases, with 5 bases between. This CDR3 has 14 residues. Looked up from germline, CDR1 is LGHDT and CDR2 is YNNKEL (reference sequence). CDR3 sequence reads: CASSQDADTGELFF. DNA for the CDR3: TGTGCCAGCAGCCAAGATGCGGACACCGGGGAGCTGTTTTTT.

V and J are TRBV7-9 and TRBJ1-3; D is unclear. Per germline, CDR1 SEHNR and CDR2 FQNEAQ (reference sequence). Trimming stripped 6 bases from V and 6 bases from J, with 15 bases between. The CDR3 length is 14 residues. CDR3 nucleotide sequence: TGTGCCAGCAGGGAGGTTCTTACAGCAAACACCATATATTTT. Protein: CASREVLTANTIYF.

Only a few counts were recorded for this clone. The chain has TRBV4-3 and TRBJ1-1; 7 nucleotides match TRBD1. Germline CDR1 reads LGHNA; CDR2 reads YSLEER. V lost 3 bases to trimming and J lost 11 bases; unmatched junction nucleotides: 24. The CDR3 is 18 residues long. The CDR3 bases are TGCGCCAGCAGCCAGTCGTTGCCCGCACAGGGGACGCGGTCTTCGGCTTTCTTT. Residues: CASSQSLPAQGTRSSAFF.

The V gene is TRBV2, the J gene TRBJ1-1, with D unclear. The CDR3 contains 12 residues. Looked up from germline, CDR1 is SNHLY and CDR2 is FYNNEI. Trimming took 10 bases from V and 0 from J, leaving 9 bases between them. The chain's CDR3 is CATTPMNTEAFF. The CDR3 region has the DNA TGTGCCACGACACCGATGAACACTGAAGCTTTCTTT.

The CDR3 sequence is CASSLGGTGIETQYF. The CDR3 DNA reads as TGCGCCAGCAGCTTGGGGGGGACAGGGATCGAGACCCAGTACTTC. This sequence joins TRBV5-1 and TRBJ2-5, with 9 bases identical to TRBD1. Unmatched junction bases numbered 5, after V lost 0 bases and J lost 5 bases. Germline V lookup: CDR1 SGHRS, CDR2 YFSETQ. The CDR3 sequence is 15 residues long. Looking up the rest from reference TRBV5-1 and TRBJ2-5 gives the full variable domain: KAGVTQTPRYLIKTRGQQVTLSCSPISGHRSVSWYQQTPGQGLQFLFEYFSETQRNKGNFPGRFSGRQFSNSRSEMNVSTLELGDSALYLCASSLGGTGIETQYFGPGTRLLVL.

CDR3 in amino acids: CATSDPRGVATGELFF. The DNA for the CDR3 is TGTGCCACCAGTGATCCACGGGGGGTGGCCACCGGGGAGCTGTTTTTT. The chain recombines TRBV24-1 with TRBJ2-2; 7 bases line up with TRBD2. V was clipped by 3 bases and J by 4 bases; unmatched bases: 7. CDR1 is KGHDR, CDR2 SFDVKD, per germline. The CDR3 is 16 residues long.

J is TRBJ2-7 and V is TRBV11-3; possibly TRBD1 for D (6 bases). Trimming left V 0 bases short and J 2 bases short, with 8 bases between. Germline V CDR1 and CDR2: SGHNT, YENEEA. The CDR3 sequence is 14 residues long. CDR3 in DNA: TGTGCCAGCAGCTTAGATACAGGGACCTACGAGCAGTACTTC. Its protein is CASSLDTGTYEQYF.

This chain links TRBV19 with TRBJ1-1, with 7 positions matching TRBD1. The CDR3 is 16 residues long. J gave up 1 base and V 4 bases, and 9 bases lay outside the gene matches. The germline CDR1 and CDR2 sequences are LNHDA and SQIVND (reference sequence). CDR3 sequence (DNA): TGTGCCAGTAGTAAGTATATCGGGACAGCGAACACTGAAGCTTTCTTT. Amino acid sequence: CASSKYIGTANTEAFF.

The rearrangement links TRBV18 to TRBJ2-1, with 7 bases lining up with TRBD1. This CDR3 contains 14 residues. V lost 8 bases, J lost 6 bases, and 10 bases stayed unmatched. CDR1 is KGHSH and CDR2 is LQKENI in the germline V gene. The CDR3 region has the DNA TGTGCCAGCACGCCGGGACAGATTGTCAATGAGCAGTTCTTC. Amino acid sequence: CASTPGQIVNEQFF.